Presented here are 28 T cell receptor beta chains from one specimen sequenced in a study of T cell responses to AZD1222 COVID-19 vaccine. TCRdb's table, derived via immunoSEQ multiplex PCR, lists solely in-frame clones and lacks some. This sample has approximately 75,000 clones, with over 75% found just once. The sequences come from peripheral blood, collected 28 days after the second AZD1222 dose. Receptor source: an adult who received the AZD1222 COVID-19 vaccine.

The chain recombines TRBV4-2 with TRBJ2-6; D possibly corresponds to TRBD2 (6 bases). In germline, CDR1 is LGHNA, CDR2 YNFKEQ. The CDR3 is 14 residues long. V was pared by 8 bases and J by 0 bases, with 8 bases between. CDR3: CASSGGSGANVLTF. The CDR3 nucleotides read TGTGCCAGCTCCGGGGGCTCTGGGGCCAACGTCCTGACTTTC.

This chain uses TRBV12-2 with TRBJ2-7; TRBD1 was called by the table and not checked on the DNA. TRBV12-2 is a recognized pseudogene. The CDR3 is 17 residues long. This CDR3 reads CASRLAETEQGSYEQYF. The CDR3 DNA follows: TGTGCAAGTCGCTTAGCGGAGACAGAACAGGGCTCCTACGAGCAGTACTTC.

The V gene is TRBV9, the J gene TRBJ1-2, with D possibly TRBD1 on 5 matching bases. CDR1 is SGDLS, CDR2 YYNGEE, per germline. The V end lost 0 bases, the J end lost 6 bases, and 15 bases lay between the germline ends. CDR3 size: 15 residues. The chain's CDR3 is CASSVEGRVVDGYTF. The CDR3 coding sequence is TGTGCCAGCAGCGTAGAGGGCAGGGTGGTCGATGGCTACACCTTC.

This chain uses TRBV4-2 with TRBJ1-1, with D perhaps TRBD1 (6 bases). V was cut by 1 base and J by 11 bases, with 11 bases left in between. From germline, CDR1 is LGHNA and CDR2 YNFKEQ. This CDR3 is built from 12 residues. The CDR3 nucleotides are TGTGCCAGCAGCCAAGGAAGGGGGGTGGCTTTCTTT. It yields the protein CASSQGRGVAFF.

The chain combines TRBV9 with TRBJ2-6; D gene unclear. Trimming shortened V by 4 bases and J by 9 bases, and 5 bases separated the two germline ends. The CDR3 extends over 11 amino acids. Germline loops: CDR1 SGDLS, CDR2 YYNGEE. The CDR3 protein is CASSFGNVLTF. The CDR3 DNA follows: TGTGCCAGCAGCTTCGGCAACGTCCTGACTTTC. Full variable domain (outside the CDR3, taken from reference TRBV9 and TRBJ2-6): DSGVTQTPKHLITATGQRVTLRCSPRSGDLSVYWYQQSLDQGLQFLIQYYNGEERAKGNILERFSAQQFPDLHSELNLSSLELGDSALYFCASSFGNVLTFGAGSRLTVL.

CDR3 sequence: CASSLQRGGSYEQYF. The CDR3 DNA is TGTGCCAGCAGCTTACAGCGGGGGGGTAGCTACGAGCAGTACTTC. The rearrangement joins TRBV7-3 to TRBJ2-7; 10 bases are shared with TRBD2. The V gene's germline CDR1 is SGHTA and CDR2 FQGTGA. The CDR3 totals 15 residues. Trimming cost V 2 bases and J 3 bases; bases outside gene matches: 4.

This chain connects TRBV2 to TRBJ1-2; 8 positions agree with TRBD1. The trim removed 9 bases at V and 4 bases at J, leaving 7 bases unmatched. The CDR3 consists of 13 residues. Per the germline V gene, CDR1 is SNHLY and CDR2 is FYNNEI. Written as DNA, the CDR3 is TGTGCCAGGGTACTTACAGGGGGCTATGGCTACACCTTC. The encoded protein is CARVLTGGYGYTF.

The V gene is TRBV5-1, the J gene TRBJ1-2, with TRBD1 identical over 7 bases. The CDR3 loop spans 14 amino acids. Per germline, CDR1 SGHRS and CDR2 YFSETQ. The V and J ends lost 1 base and 2 bases, in that order; junction bases with no gene match: 2. The CDR3 DNA follows: TGCGCCAGCAGCTTGACGGGACAGAACTATGGCTACACCTTC. It is translated as CASSLTGQNYGYTF.

The chain couples TRBV6-6 to TRBJ1-5; 10 nucleotides agree with TRBD1. The V gene's germline CDR1 is MNHNY and CDR2 SVGAGI (reference sequence). V lost 4 bases and J lost 7; bases outside the gene matches: 7. The CDR3 extends over 15 amino acids. The CDR3 DNA reads as TGTGCCAGCAGTTCCAAGACAGGGGGCGACCAGCCCCAGCATTTT. Its protein product is CASSSKTGGDQPQHF.

The V gene is TRBV7-2, the J gene TRBJ2-7, with 9 bases matching TRBD1. CDR1 is SGHTA, CDR2 FQGNSA, per germline. There are 14 residues in the CDR3. V shed 5 bases, J shed 9 bases, and the junction held 11 bases outside the gene matches. The CDR3 bases are TGTGCCAGCAGCCTCACAGGGGGCGAGGAGAGGCAGTACTTC. Protein sequence: CASSLTGGEERQYF.

The V and J genes are TRBV6-5 and TRBJ1-4; D possibly corresponds to TRBD1 (5 bases). This CDR3 is 14 amino acids long. With 6 bases removed from V and 3 bases from J, the gap between germline ends came to 11 bases. The germline CDR1 and CDR2 sequences are MNHEY and SVGAGI. The chain's CDR3 is CASRWQGPNEKLFF. CDR3 bases: TGTGCCAGCAGATGGCAGGGACCTAATGAAAAACTGTTTTTT.

This clone was found once. The V and J genes are TRBV19 and TRBJ1-4; 9 bases are a match to TRBD1. The junction had 4 bases not matched to a gene; V was cut back by 8 bases and J by 0 bases. In germline, CDR1 is LNHDA, CDR2 SQIVND (reference sequence). The CDR3 has 15 amino acids. CDR3 nucleotide sequence: TGTGCCAGTGAACAGGGGGCCGCAACTAATGAAAAACTGTTTTTT. Its translation: CASEQGAATNEKLFF.

This clone appeared a single time. CDR3 protein: CASSSREGGGYTF. CDR3 sequence (DNA): TGCGCCAGCAGCTCCAGGGAGGGTGGGGGCTACACCTTC. The chain carries TRBV5-1 and TRBJ1-2; TRBD1 is a possible D gene (5 bases). The CDR3 totals 13 residues. Germline CDR1 SGHRS, CDR2 YFSETQ. The germline V and J ends were trimmed by 3 bases and 8 bases, with 14 bases remaining between them.

The V and J genes are TRBV18 and TRBJ2-5; tentative D call: TRBD1 (6 bases). V gave up 3 bases and J gave up 3 bases, with 11 bases separating them. The CDR3 contains 14 residues. Germline V CDR1 and CDR2: KGHSH, LQKENI. CDR3 coding DNA: TGTGCCAGCTCACCCGGACAGCCTAAAGAGACCCAGTACTTC. This codes for CASSPGQPKETQYF.

This chain joins TRBV28 and TRBJ1-2; 7 nucleotides match TRBD1. This CDR3 is built from 16 residues. Trimming removed 2 bases from V and 6 bases from J; junction bases left unmatched: 12. In germline, CDR1 is MDHEN, CDR2 SYDVKM. CDR3 in DNA: TGTGCCAGCAGTTTAGAAGCGGTGACAGGGCGGAATGGCTACACCTTC. Translated, it gives CASSLEAVTGRNGYTF.

This clone was recorded only once. The chain joins TRBV3-1 (or the pseudogene TRBV3-2) to TRBJ2-7; TRBD2 might be the D (5 bases). Germline V CDR1 and CDR2: LGHDT, YNNKEL (reference sequence). Trimming shortened V by 4 bases and J by 7 bases, and 23 bases separated the two germline ends. CDR3 size: 16 residues. CDR3: CASSRNDGEGRKEQYF. Written as DNA, the CDR3 is TGTGCCAGCAGCCGAAATGACGGGGAAGGGCGGAAGGAGCAGTACTTC.

V gene TRBV15 combines with J gene TRBJ2-2, with 8 bases fitting TRBD1. CDR3 size: 15 residues. Germline values: CDR1 LNHNV, CDR2 YYDKDF (reference sequence). J lost 7 bases, V lost 3 bases, and 7 bases had no gene match. CDR3 nucleotides: TGTGCCACCAGCAGGGAACAGGGGACAGGCGGGGAGCTGTTTTTT. It codes for CATSREQGTGGELFF. Drawing the rest from reference TRBV15 and TRBJ2-2, the complete variable domain is DAMVIQNPRYQVTQFGKPVTLSCSQTLNHNVMYWYQQKSSQAPKLLFHYYDKDFNNEADTPDNFQSRRPNTSFCFLDIRSPGLGDTAMYLCATSREQGTGGELFFGEGSRLTVL.

The genes are TRBV30 and TRBJ1-5, with 7 positions matching TRBD1. CDR3 length equals 13 residues. V was clipped by 3 bases and J by 7 bases; unmatched bases: 6. Germline V lookup: CDR1 GTSNPN, CDR2 SVGIG (reference sequence). CDR3 residues: CAWSATGMQPQHF. CDR3 bases: TGTGCCTGGAGCGCGACAGGGATGCAGCCCCAGCATTTT.

The chain uses TRBV10-3 and TRBJ2-5, with D perhaps matching TRBD2 (6 bases). This CDR3 spans 13 amino acids. V lost 5 bases and J lost 4, with 11 bases in between. The germline CDR1 and CDR2 sequences are ENHRY and SYGVKD. CDR3 nucleotide sequence: TGTGCCATCAGTTTTCAGGGAGGAGAGACCCAGTACTTC. This gives the protein CAISFQGGETQYF.

The V and J genes are TRBV2 and TRBJ1-1, with D uncertain. In germline, CDR1 is SNHLY, CDR2 FYNNEI. V was trimmed by 7 bases and J by 0 bases, leaving 15 bases between them. The CDR3 runs to 15 residues. The CDR3 is CASTTLGGMNTEAFF. The CDR3 DNA reads TGTGCCAGCACCACACTCGGCGGTATGAACACTGAAGCTTTCTTT.

The chain couples TRBV9 to TRBJ2-7; D is tentatively TRBD1 or TRBD2 (6 bases each). Germline CDR1 SGDLS, CDR2 YYNGEE. The CDR3 consists of 15 residues. The V end lost 0 bases, the J end lost 2 bases, and 12 bases lay between the germline ends. CDR3 amino acids: CASSVAGGGPYEQYF. CDR3 in DNA: TGTGCCAGCAGCGTAGCAGGAGGGGGTCCCTACGAGCAGTACTTC.

J is TRBJ1-1 and V is TRBV19, with 7 bases that match TRBD1. V gave up 7 bases and J gave up 0 bases; unmatched junction bases: 8. Germline CDR1 is LNHDA and CDR2 is SQIVND (reference sequence). This CDR3 comprises 15 residues. The CDR3 loop reads CASKTGTDLNTEAFF. The CDR3 nucleotides are TGTGCCAGTAAAACCGGGACAGATCTGAACACTGAAGCTTTCTTT.

The sample holds one count of this clone. The V gene is TRBV24-1, the J gene TRBJ2-5; D is unclear. The CDR3 loop spans 12 amino acids. Germline values: CDR1 KGHDR, CDR2 SFDVKD. Between the trimmed V and J ends, which lost 1 base and 5 bases, there was a span of 4 bases. The CDR3 loop is CATSDLRETQYF. The DNA for the CDR3 is TGTGCCACCAGTGATTTAAGGGAGACCCAGTACTTC.

This clone appeared a single time. CDR3 bases: TGTGCCAGCAGCCAGGGTTTGTACACCATATATTTT. As protein: CASSQGLYTIYF. V gene TRBV3-1 (or the pseudogene TRBV3-2) combines with J gene TRBJ1-3; D call uncertain. CDR3 length equals 12 residues. V dropped 3 bases and J dropped 8 bases, with 8 bases sitting between them. From germline, CDR1 is LGHDT and CDR2 YNNKEL (reference sequence).

The chain links TRBV3-1 (or the pseudogene TRBV3-2) to TRBJ1-4, with a weak D call TRBD1 (5 bases). Germline V gene lookup returns CDR1 LGHDT and CDR2 YNNKEL (reference sequence). This CDR3 comprises 15 residues. Trimming removed 1 base from V and 0 bases from J, with 6 bases in between. The chain's CDR3 is CASSQGGATNEKLFF. The CDR3 coding sequence is TGTGCCAGCAGCCAAGGAGGGGCAACTAATGAAAAACTGTTTTTT.

The CDR3 region is CASRGLAGIYEQYF. As DNA, the CDR3 is TGTGCCAGCAGGGGACTAGCGGGGATCTACGAGCAGTACTTC. The chain combines TRBV6-5 with TRBJ2-7; 13 bases are shared with TRBD2. CDR1 and CDR2 from the germline V gene are MNHEY and SVGAGI. The V and J ends lost 6 bases and 3 bases, in that order; junction bases with no gene match: 2. The CDR3 is made up of 14 amino acids.

The chain recombines TRBV6-6 with TRBJ1-4, with D hard to call. Germline loops: CDR1 MNHNY, CDR2 SVGAGI (reference sequence). This CDR3 has 13 residues. V dropped 4 bases and J dropped 8 bases, with 11 bases sitting between them. The CDR3 nucleotides are TGTGCCAGCAGTTTTGATGGGATCGAAAAACTGTTTTTT. Its translation is CASSFDGIEKLFF.

The chain uses TRBV5-1 and TRBJ1-4; 8 bases are shared with TRBD1. Trimming cost V 4 bases and J 5 bases; bases outside gene matches: 4. The CDR3 is made up of 14 amino acids. Germline values: CDR1 SGHRS, CDR2 YFSETQ. The DNA for the CDR3 is TGCGCCAGCAGCCCCCGGACAGGGAATGAAAAACTGTTTTTT. It translates to CASSPRTGNEKLFF.